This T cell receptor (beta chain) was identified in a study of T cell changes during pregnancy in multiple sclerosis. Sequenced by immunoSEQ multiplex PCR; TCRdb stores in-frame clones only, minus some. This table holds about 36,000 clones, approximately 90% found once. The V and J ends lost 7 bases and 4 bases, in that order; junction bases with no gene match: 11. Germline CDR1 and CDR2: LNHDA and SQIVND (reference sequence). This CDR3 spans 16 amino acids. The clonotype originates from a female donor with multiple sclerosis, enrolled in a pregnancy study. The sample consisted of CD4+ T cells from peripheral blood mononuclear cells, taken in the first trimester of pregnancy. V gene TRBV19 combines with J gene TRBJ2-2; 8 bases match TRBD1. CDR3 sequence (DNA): TGTGCCAGTATGACAACCGGGACAGGCGTCACCGGGGAGCTGTTTTTT. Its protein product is CASMTTGTGVTGELFF.